A selection of T cell receptor beta chains follows, all from one sample in a study of T cells in Graves' hyperthyroidism and ophthalmopathy. TCRdb re-analysed the multiplex PCR reads in MiXCR, keeping a single row per CDR3 protein. The sample shows hundreds of thousands of distinct CDR3 sequences, more than 20% of them seen only once. Sequenced sample: blood. The receptor source for this set is a middle-aged woman with Graves' ophthalmopathy. Each CDR3 is given with its conserved first and last residue. D genes are given only for firm matches. The size field is filled for only some rows; it gives once, few, many or a size class.

J: TRBJ1-5
D: TRBD1
V: TRBV6-1
size: .
CDR3: CASRATGGGNQPQHF
DNA: TGTGCCAGCAGGGCGACAGGGGGTGGCAATCAGCCCCAGCATTTT

J: TRBJ1-1
D: TRBD1
V: TRBV6-2/TRBV6-3
size: many
CDR3: CASSYSMTGVSSTEAFF
DNA: TGTGCCAGCAGTTACTCGATGACAGGGGTCTCCTCCACTGAAGCTTTCTTT

J: TRBJ1-1
D: TRBD1
V: TRBV12-3/TRBV12-4
size: .
CDR3: CASSLALTSVRGRNEAFF
DNA: TGTGCCAGCAGTTTAGCGTTAACGTCGGTGAGGGGGCGGAATGAAGCTTTCTTT

J: TRBJ2-5
D: .
V: TRBV24-1
size: many
CDR3: CATSPVGEETQYF
DNA: TGTGCCACCAGTCCCGTGGGAGAAGAGACCCAGTACTTC

J: TRBJ2-7
D: .
V: TRBV4-1
size: .
CDR3: CASSQDPGSSYEQYF
DNA: TGCGCCAGCAGCCAAGACCCGGGTAGCTCCTACGAGCAGTACTTC

J: TRBJ1-5
D: .
V: TRBV19
size: many
CDR3: CASSIGDLNNQPQHF
DNA: TGTGCCAGTAGTATTGGGGACCTCAACAATCAGCCCCAGCATTTT

J: TRBJ1-1
D: .
V: TRBV7-8
size: many
CDR3: CASSLAGNFPRGTEAFF
DNA: TGTGCCAGCAGCTTAGCCGGGAACTTCCCTCGAGGGACTGAAGCTTTCTTT

J: TRBJ2-2
D: .
V: TRBV29-1
size: .
CDR3: CSVDGRNTGELFF
DNA: TGCAGCGTTGATGGCAGAAACACCGGGGAGCTGTTTTTT

J: TRBJ1-3
D: .
V: TRBV20-1
size: many
CDR3: CSARDPRGVAGGNTIYF
DNA: TGCAGTGCTAGAGATCCTCGCGGGGTGGCAGGAGGTAACACCATATATTTT

J: TRBJ1-1
D: .
V: TRBV6-1
size: many
CDR3: CASSLAVTGNTEAFF
DNA: TGTGCCAGCAGCCTAGCCGTAACAGGGAACACTGAAGCTTTCTTT

J: TRBJ2-2
D: .
V: TRBV9
size: many
CDR3: CASSRPGPRSTGELFF
DNA: TGTGCCAGCAGCAGACCGGGCCCCCGTTCCACCGGGGAGCTGTTTTTT

J: TRBJ2-5
D: TRBD1
V: TRBV19
size: once
CDR3: CASSKDRVQETQYF
DNA: TGTGCCAGTAGTAAAGACAGGGTCCAAGAGACCCAGTACTTC

J: TRBJ2-7
D: .
V: TRBV20-1
size: many
CDR3: CSARRSSYEQYF
DNA: TGCAGTGCTAGGCGGAGCTCCTACGAGCAGTACTTC

J: TRBJ2-5
D: .
V: TRBV7-3
size: few
CDR3: CASSPGSVGRETQYF
DNA: TGTGCCAGCAGCCCAGGGTCAGTTGGGAGGGAGACCCAGTACTTC

J: TRBJ2-7
D: TRBD2
V: TRBV7-8
size: .
CDR3: CASSAIAGGSSYEQYF
DNA: TGTGCCAGCAGCGCCATAGCGGGAGGGAGCTCCTACGAGCAGTACTTC

J: TRBJ2-5
D: TRBD1
V: TRBV20-1
size: many
CDR3: CSPDRGKETQYF
DNA: TGCAGTCCGGACAGGGGGAAAGAGACCCAGTACTTC

J: TRBJ2-2
D: TRBD2
V: TRBV6-5
size: few
CDR3: CASSYSGGGELFF
DNA: TGTGCCAGCAGTTACTCGGGGGGGGGGGAGCTGTTTTTT

J: TRBJ2-5
D: .
V: TRBV7-3
size: .
CDR3: CASSLSGGQEETQYF
DNA: TGTGCCAGCAGCTTAAGTGGGGGGCAAGAAGAGACCCAGTACTTC

J: TRBJ2-5
D: TRBD2
V: TRBV6-1
size: .
CDR3: CASTLAEETQYF
DNA: TGTGCCAGCACCCTAGCGGAAGAGACCCAGTACTTC

J: TRBJ1-2
D: .
V: TRBV4-2
size: many
CDR3: CASSQGGNGYTF
DNA: TGTGCCAGCAGCCAAGGGGGGAATGGCTACACCTTC

J: TRBJ2-2
D: .
V: TRBV6-1
size: many
CDR3: CASSEAHVGGRWELFF
DNA: TGTGCCAGCAGTGAAGCGCACGTAGGCGGACGCTGGGAGCTGTTTTTT

J: TRBJ1-1
D: .
V: TRBV6-2/TRBV6-3
size: .
CDR3: CASSYLGGNTEAFF
DNA: TGTGCCAGCAGTTATCTTGGGGGAAACACTGAAGCTTTCTTT

J: TRBJ1-5
D: .
V: TRBV28
size: .
CDR3: CASRWSVGNQPQHF
DNA: TGTGCCAGCAGATGGTCCGTGGGAAATCAGCCCCAGCATTTT

J: TRBJ2-2
D: TRBD2
V: TRBV6-2/TRBV6-3
size: .
CDR3: CASRGSGTETGELFF
DNA: TGTGCCAGCCGCGGTAGCGGGACCGAAACCGGGGAGCTGTTTTTT

J: TRBJ1-2
D: .
V: TRBV11-1
size: .
CDR3: CASSLDRHYGYTF
DNA: TGTGCCAGCAGCTTGGATAGGCACTATGGCTACACCTTC

J: TRBJ2-2
D: .
V: TRBV6-1
size: many
CDR3: CASRRSSAGELFF
DNA: TGTGCCAGCAGGAGATCGTCAGCCGGGGAGCTGTTTTTT

J: TRBJ1-1
D: .
V: TRBV27
size: .
CDR3: CASSATRGSTEAFF
DNA: TGTGCCAGCAGTGCCACCCGGGGGAGCACTGAAGCTTTCTTT

J: TRBJ1-5
D: TRBD1
V: TRBV11-2
size: .
CDR3: CASSLGAAQGFQPQHF
DNA: TGTGCCAGCAGCTTAGGGGCCGCACAGGGGTTTCAGCCCCAGCATTTT

J: TRBJ2-2
D: .
V: TRBV30
size: many
CDR3: CAWNGGTNTGELFF
DNA: TGTGCCTGGAACGGCGGGACGAACACCGGGGAGCTGTTTTTT

J: TRBJ2-1
D: TRBD2
V: TRBV2
size: many
CDR3: CASSSGGGEQFF
DNA: TGTGCCAGCAGTTCCGGGGGGGGTGAGCAGTTCTTC

J: TRBJ2-7
D: .
V: TRBV10-3
size: .
CDR3: CAIAYDVYEQYF
DNA: TGTGCCATCGCCTACGATGTCTACGAGCAGTACTTC

J: TRBJ2-2
D: .
V: TRBV12-3/TRBV12-4
size: many
CDR3: CASTSGTTNTGELFF
DNA: TGTGCCAGCACCTCCGGGACAACAAACACCGGGGAGCTGTTTTTT

J: TRBJ2-5
D: .
V: TRBV6-5
size: .
CDR3: CASSYSPWETQYF
DNA: TGTGCCAGCAGTTACAGCCCATGGGAGACCCAGTACTTC

J: TRBJ2-7
D: TRBD1
V: TRBV27
size: many
CDR3: CASSFYPGQGTYEQYF
DNA: TGTGCCAGCAGTTTTTATCCGGGACAGGGTACCTACGAGCAGTACTTC

J: TRBJ2-5
D: TRBD1
V: TRBV2
size: many
CDR3: CASSAGTGGLQETQYF
DNA: TGTGCCAGCAGTGCTGGGACAGGGGGTTTACAAGAGACCCAGTACTTC

J: TRBJ2-5
D: .
V: TRBV27
size: many
CDR3: CASSLAAWYQETQYF
DNA: TGTGCCAGCAGTTTAGCGGCCTGGTACCAAGAGACCCAGTACTTC

J: TRBJ2-5
D: .
V: TRBV7-8
size: many
CDR3: CASSNPEGGETQYF
DNA: TGTGCCAGCAGCAACCCCGAGGGAGGCGAGACCCAGTACTTC

J: TRBJ2-5
D: .
V: TRBV18
size: many
CDR3: CASSAQETQYF
DNA: TGTGCCAGCTCAGCACAAGAGACCCAGTACTTC